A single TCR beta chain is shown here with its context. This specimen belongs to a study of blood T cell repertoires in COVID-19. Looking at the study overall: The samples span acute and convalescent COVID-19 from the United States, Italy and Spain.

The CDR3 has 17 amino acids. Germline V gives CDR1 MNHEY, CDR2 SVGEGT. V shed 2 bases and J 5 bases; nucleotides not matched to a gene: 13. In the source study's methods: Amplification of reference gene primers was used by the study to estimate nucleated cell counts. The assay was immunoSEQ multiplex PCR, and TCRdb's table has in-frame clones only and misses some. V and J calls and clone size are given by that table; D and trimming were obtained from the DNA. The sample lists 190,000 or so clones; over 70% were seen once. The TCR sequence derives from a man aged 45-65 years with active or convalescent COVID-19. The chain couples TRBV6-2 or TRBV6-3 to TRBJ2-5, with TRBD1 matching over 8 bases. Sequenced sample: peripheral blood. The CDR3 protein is CASSYPTMAGGYETQYF. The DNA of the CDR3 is TGTGCCAGCAGTTACCCCACCATGGCAGGGGGCTATGAGACCCAGTACTTC.